These 16 T cell receptor beta chains were all obtained from the same sample, sequenced in a study of OX40 agonist ivuxolimab in advanced cancers. Profiled with immunoSEQ multiplex PCR; TCRdb holds only in-frame clones, not every one. The sample has under 65,000 clones; 70% to 90% are singletons. Sequencing used CD4+ or CD8+ T cells sorted from blood, obtained in a trial of the OX40 agonist ivuxolimab. These receptors all come from an adult with an advanced solid tumor such as melanoma, head and neck, liver or kidney cancer.

The V call is TRBV11-2, the J call TRBJ2-2, with TRBD1 matching over 7 bases. Germline trimming cut 3 bases from V and 7 bases from J; bases unmatched to any gene: 5. Germline V CDR1 and CDR2: SGHAT, FQNNGV. The CDR3 contains 14 residues. CDR3 DNA: TGTGCCAGCAGCTTCCACAGGGGCGGCGGGGAGCTGTTTTTT. This translates into CASSFHRGGGELFF.

The chain recombines TRBV5-6 with TRBJ1-3; D call uncertain. This CDR3 contains 16 residues. In germline, CDR1 is SGHDT, CDR2 YYEEEE. The ends were cut back, 0 bases at V and 4 bases at J, with 14 bases in the middle. In DNA, the CDR3 is TGTGCCAGCAGCTTGGAGCGGACTCCCTGGGGAAACACCATATATTTT. It codes for CASSLERTPWGNTIYF.

The V and J genes are TRBV5-4 and TRBJ2-4; D uncertain. Germline CDR1 SGHNT, CDR2 YYREEE (reference sequence). The length of the CDR3 is 15 residues. Trimming stripped 5 bases from V and 0 bases from J, with 12 bases between. CDR3 sequence reads: CASSSWQAAKNIQYF. The CDR3 DNA follows: TGTGCCAGCAGTAGCTGGCAGGCAGCCAAAAACATTCAGTACTTC.

The chain is built from TRBV5-4 and TRBJ2-7; 7 bases match TRBD2. This CDR3 region has 14 residues. The V segment lost 3 bases and the J segment 3 bases; nucleotides outside the gene matches: 6. The germline V gene has CDR1 SGHNT and CDR2 YYREEE (reference sequence). The CDR3 reads CASSSQTSNYEQYF. The CDR3, as DNA: TGTGCCAGCAGCTCCCAGACTAGCAACTACGAGCAGTACTTC.

The V and J genes are TRBV19 and TRBJ1-3; D not certain. The CDR3 has 17 residues. Germline V lookup: CDR1 LNHDA, CDR2 SQIVND (reference sequence). Trimming removed 4 bases from V and 0 bases from J, with 16 bases in between. The CDR3 reads CASSTLGWRSSGNTIYF. The CDR3 coding sequence is TGTGCCAGTAGTACTCTCGGTTGGAGGAGCTCTGGAAACACCATATATTTT.

The genes are TRBV11-3 and TRBJ2-7; D call uncertain. CDR1 and CDR2 from the germline V gene are SGHNT and YENEEA. V was pared by 3 bases and J by 0 bases, with 9 bases between. The CDR3 contains 14 residues. CDR3 nucleotide sequence: TGTGCCAGCAGCTTTGACAAGAGCTCCTACGAGCAGTACTTC. It encodes CASSFDKSSYEQYF.

This sequence joins TRBV5-4 and TRBJ2-3; D is perhaps TRBD1 or TRBD2 (5 bases each). Germline V gene sequence: CDR1 SGHNT, CDR2 YYREEE (reference sequence). Trimming removed 3 bases from V and 2 bases from J, with 10 bases in between. The CDR3 runs to 14 residues. In nucleotides, the CDR3 is TGTGCCAGCAGCTCAACGGGGCTCACAGATACGCAGTATTTT. Translation: CASSSTGLTDTQYF.

V and J are TRBV28 and TRBJ1-2; 8 bases match TRBD1. This CDR3 spans 14 amino acids. Germline values: CDR1 MDHEN, CDR2 SYDVKM. J lost 6 bases, V lost 3 bases, and 6 bases had no gene match. The CDR3 region is CASSFVAGGNGYTF. The CDR3 region has the DNA TGTGCCAGCAGTTTCGTGGCAGGGGGCAATGGCTACACCTTC.

Of note for this clone: A read error may produce the germline difference seen at one junction end. Other DNA variants within this sample encode the same CDR3. The chain has TRBV9 and TRBJ1-2; unclear D gene. From germline, CDR1 is SGDLS and CDR2 YYNGEE. CDR3 length equals 14 residues. The CDR3 spells CASSVDEQPYGYTF. CDR3 coding DNA: TGTGCCAGCAGCGTAGATGAACAGCCCTATGGCTACACCTTT.

This chain uses TRBV20-1 with TRBJ2-7; D not certain. Trimming left V 5 bases short and J 1 base short, with 6 bases between. The CDR3 is 11 residues long. Germline CDR1 DFQATT, CDR2 SNEGSKA (reference sequence). Here the CDR3 reads CSALVSYEQYF. In DNA form, the CDR3 reads TGCAGTGCTCTTGTTTCCTACGAGCAGTACTTC.

This chain joins TRBV7-8 and TRBJ1-6; unclear D gene. V was clipped by 1 base and J by 6 bases, with 7 bases between them. This CDR3 has 14 amino acids. From germline, CDR1 is SGHVS and CDR2 FQNEAQ. CDR3 sequence reads: CASSLESRNSPLHF. The CDR3 DNA sequence: TGTGCCAGCAGCTTAGAGAGTCGTAATTCACCCCTCCACTTT.

As DNA, the CDR3 is TGTGCTAGTGCCTTACTACGAGGGGCCTTGTGGGGACCGGCGGGCGGGGAGCTGTTTTTT. Translating gives CASALLRGALWGPAGGELFF. The rearrangement uses TRBV12-5 and TRBJ2-2, with D perhaps assigned TRBD1 or TRBD2 (5 bases each). V was shortened by 7 bases and J by 7 bases, with 34 bases between the two germline ends. Germline lookup yields CDR1 LGHNT and CDR2 FRNRAP. The CDR3 runs 20 residues.

The V gene is TRBV18, the J gene TRBJ2-2; 7 positions agree with TRBD1. CDR1 and CDR2 from the germline V gene are KGHSH and LQKENI. V was pared by 3 bases and J by 6 bases, with 1 base of the junction left unmatched. The CDR3 is 13 amino acids. The CDR3 protein is CASSPQGAGELFF. The CDR3 coding sequence is TGTGCCAGCTCACCCCAGGGGGCCGGGGAGCTGTTTTTT.

V and J are TRBV11-2 and TRBJ2-1; 7 bases are shared with TRBD2. Germline trimming cut 4 bases from V and 11 bases from J; bases unmatched to any gene: 11. Germline CDR1 reads SGHAT; CDR2 reads FQNNGV. CDR3 length: 14 amino acids. This CDR3 is CASSSPGEGLKQFF. CDR3 DNA: TGTGCCAGCAGCTCCCCTGGGGAGGGCCTCAAGCAGTTCTTC.

The V call is TRBV11-1, the J call TRBJ1-1; 10 bases match TRBD1. V shed 5 bases, J shed 4 bases, and the junction held 7 bases outside the gene matches. CDR3 length: 15 residues. The germline CDR1 and CDR2 sequences are SGHAT and FQDESV (reference sequence). In DNA, the CDR3 is TGTGCCAGCAGCCAAAGAGGGACAGGGGCCACTGAAGCTTTCTTT. This translates into CASSQRGTGATEAFF.

A word on this clone: The same CDR3 is also encoded by other DNA sequences in this sample. The genes are TRBV6-1 and TRBJ1-2; the D gene is possibly TRBD1 (5 bases). The CDR3 length is 14 residues. Trimming shortened V by 7 bases and J by 8 bases, and 20 bases separated the two germline ends. Germline V gives CDR1 MNHNS, CDR2 SASEGT. The CDR3: CASKGGELGGGYTF. The DNA of the CDR3 is TGTGCCAGCAAGGGTGGGGAGTTGGGGGGAGGCTACACCTTC.